The T cell receptor beta chain described here comes from a study of T cell repertoires in cytomegalovirus infection. Study as a whole: Public TCR beta signatures marked donors with CMV infection and the matching HLA.

The study, taken as a whole, reports: Using cumulative public TCR beta family frequency, the authors identified those who carried CMV together with the relevant HLA. Across the ex vivo response, the dominant clonotypes were HLA-C-restricted CMV-specific TCR beta clonotypes.

Germline loops: CDR1 MNHEY, CDR2 SVGEGT. The CDR3 is 16 amino acids. V shed 6 bases and J 4 bases; nucleotides not matched to a gene: 7. The table lists this clonotype with many counts. Antigen unknown. TCRdb re-derived calls from the reads in MiXCR, one entry per CDR3 protein. There are roughly 300,000 distinct CDR3 sequences in the sample; around 9.5% occur only once, and 3.5% to 4.5% lies in the top ten. This sequence joins TRBV6-2 or TRBV6-3 and TRBJ2-1; 12 bases are shared with TRBD2. The receptor was derived from a human donor in good health (CMV status not recorded). Some clones in this sample may be carry-over from other donors' samples. Specimen: PBMCs. CDR3 sequence: CASSSLAGGTYNEQFF. The CDR3 coding sequence is TGTGCCAGCAGCTCCCTAGCGGGGGGGACGTACAATGAGCAGTTCTTC.